This T cell receptor (beta chain) was obtained from a study of CD4 and CD8 cells across lung adenocarcinoma regions. In TCRdb, the PCR reads were re-called with MiXCR into one record per CDR3 protein. The table has some 27,000 distinct CDR3 sequences, approximately 53% seen once. The patients had localized lung adenocarcinoma, a non-small cell subtype. The clonotype was recovered from a male donor with lung adenocarcinoma. The CD4 and CD8 labels of this study may be unreliable. Sequences were obtained from CD8+ T cells from the center of a lung tumor.

CDR3 protein: CASSYRTSGTNEQFF. The CDR3 DNA is TGTGCCAGCAGTTACCGGACTAGCGGGACCAATGAGCAGTTCTTC. The rearrangement links TRBV6-9 to TRBJ2-1; 12 nucleotides match TRBD2. The CDR3 covers 15 residues. Losses at the gene ends were 3 bases for V and 6 bases for J; bases not matched to a gene: 3. Germline CDR1 is MNHGY and CDR2 is SVAAGI.